Below, 11 T cell receptor beta chains from the same sample are listed, as sequenced in a study of shared clonotypes between healthy human individuals (TCRdb year 2020). Library preparation employed the immunoSEQ multiplex PCR assay. Entries here come from immuneACCESS through TCRdb and include only in-frame sequences with V and J called. Some clones fail to appear in such tables; in the studies checked, an unresolved V gene covers under half of the shortfall, and the cause of the remainder is unknown. For this sample the table gives more than 2,000,000 clones, of which approximately 95% were detected only once. About 0.39% of the sample belongs to the ten largest clones. The sample was naive CD4+ T cells from PBMCs. Taken with the paper, the label for cell subset or site translates to: CD45RA+ positively selected. The source is a man between 18 and 29 years old in good health. Some clones in this sample may be carry-over from other donors' samples.

There are a few counts of this clone. V and J are TRBV11-2 and TRBJ2-7; 9 bases are shared with TRBD1. In germline, CDR1 is SGHAT, CDR2 FQNNGV. The CDR3 length is 16 residues. With 3 bases clipped from V and 2 bases from J, the junction kept 8 bases outside the gene matches. This CDR3 is CASSFGRGQGPYEQYF. The CDR3 nucleotides read TGTGCCAGCAGCTTTGGTAGGGGACAGGGCCCCTACGAGCAGTACTTC.

The chain combines TRBV15 with TRBJ2-2, with D possibly called TRBD1 or TRBD2 (5 bases each). Germline CDR1 LNHNV, CDR2 YYDKDF (reference sequence). The V gene lost 0 bases and the J gene lost 6 bases, with 17 bases spanning the gap. The length of the CDR3 is 17 residues. The CDR3, as DNA: TGTGCCACCAGCAGAGATTTGTCCTACGGGGCTTCCGGGGAGCTGTTTTTT. As protein: CATSRDLSYGASGELFF.

With regard to this clone: Other nucleotide sequences from this sample produce the same CDR3. This sequence joins TRBV18 and TRBJ2-7; 9 positions match TRBD2. V gave up 2 bases and J gave up 2 bases; unmatched junction bases: 4. CDR1 is KGHSH, CDR2 LQKENI, per germline. This CDR3 is 15 amino acids long. The CDR3 sequence: CASSPSSGGTYEQYF. The CDR3 coding sequence is TGTGCCAGCTCACCAAGTAGCGGGGGAACCTACGAGCAGTACTTC. The whole variable domain, remainder taken from reference TRBV18 and TRBJ2-7, is NAGVMQNPRHLVRRRGQEARLRCSPMKGHSHVYWYRQLPEEGLKFMVYLQKENIIDESGMPKERFSAEFPKEGPSILRIQQVVRGDSAAYFCASSPSSGGTYEQYFGPGTRLTVT.

V gene TRBV7-9 combines with J gene TRBJ1-2; no firm D call. This CDR3 contains 12 residues. Per the germline V gene, CDR1 is SEHNR and CDR2 is FQNEAQ (reference sequence). V shed 5 bases and J shed 8 bases, with 12 bases lying between them. The CDR3 coding sequence is TGTGCCAGCAGCCCGCTGGCGGGGGGCTACACCTTC. Its protein product is CASSPLAGGYTF.

The chain uses TRBV27 and TRBJ1-4, with D unclear. V was shortened by 2 bases and J by 8 bases, with 12 bases between the two germline ends. This CDR3 has 14 residues. Germline assignment: CDR1 MNHEY and CDR2 SMNVEV (reference sequence). CDR3 in DNA: TGTGCCAGCAGTTTAGTAGGGCCACGGGAAAAACTGTTTTTT. Amino acids: CASSLVGPREKLFF.

The chain recombines TRBV29-1 with TRBJ2-7; TRBD1 aligns across 9 bases. The CDR3 extends over 14 amino acids. V lost 4 bases to trimming and J lost 4 bases; unmatched junction nucleotides: 8. Germline V gene data show CDR1 as SQVTM and CDR2 as ANQGSEA. The CDR3 sequence: CSVALGQGQYEQYF. The CDR3 nucleotides read TGCAGCGTTGCTTTGGGACAGGGTCAATACGAGCAGTACTTC.

This clone has only one observation. The rearrangement links TRBV29-1 to TRBJ2-3; tentatively, D is TRBD2 (6 bases). This CDR3 comprises 14 residues. Germline CDR1 reads SQVTM; CDR2 reads ANQGSEA. V lost 4 bases and J 1 base, leaving 12 bases between the germline ends. Written as DNA, the CDR3 is TGCAGCGTTGGGGCTAGCGCGCGCACAGATACGCAGTATTTT. As protein: CSVGASARTDTQYF.

The chain uses TRBV11-2 and TRBJ2-6, with TRBD1 matching over 7 bases. CDR1 SGHAT and CDR2 FQNNGV come from the germline V gene. V was pared by 5 bases and J by 0 bases, with 10 bases of the junction left unmatched. This CDR3 contains 18 residues. Here the CDR3 DNA reads TGTGCCAGCAGCCGACAGACAGGGTGGATCTCTGGGGCCAACGTCCTGACTTTC. It specifies CASSRQTGWISGANVLTF. Full variable domain (remainder filled in from reference TRBV11-2 and TRBJ2-6): EAGVAQSPRYKIIEKRQSVAFWCNPISGHATLYWYQQILGQGPKLLIQFQNNGVVDDSQLPKDRFSAERLKGVDSTLKIQPAKLEDSAVYLCASSRQTGWISGANVLTFGAGSRLTVL.

The chain joins TRBV5-4 to TRBJ2-3, with D hard to call. CDR3 length: 15 amino acids. Trimming pared 0 bases from V and 0 bases from J, leaving 8 bases between. Per the germline V gene, CDR1 is SGHNT and CDR2 is YYREEE (reference sequence). CDR3 sequence reads: CASSLAVGSTDTQYF. In DNA form, the CDR3 reads TGTGCCAGCAGCTTGGCGGTGGGGAGCACAGATACGCAGTATTTT. The entire variable domain, with the rest obtained from reference TRBV5-4 and TRBJ2-3, is as follows: ETGVTQSPTHLIKTRGQQVTLRCSSQSGHNTVSWYQQALGQGPQFIFQYYREEENGRGNFPPRFSGLQFPNYSSELNVNALELDDSALYLCASSLAVGSTDTQYFGPGTRLTVL.

The rearrangement links TRBV14 to TRBJ1-2; TRBD1 might be the D (6 bases). The CDR3 is 15 residues long. Trimming shortened V by 3 bases and J by 4 bases, and 15 bases separated the two germline ends. Looked up from germline, CDR1 is SGHDN and CDR2 is FVKESK. CDR3 DNA sequence: TGTGCCAGCAGCCAGAGCCTAGGGGGGAGCTATGGCTACACCTTC. The encoded protein is CASSQSLGGSYGYTF.

The rearrangement links TRBV28 to TRBJ2-1; D remains ambiguous. Trimming shortened V by 2 bases and J by 12 bases, and 11 bases separated the two germline ends. CDR3 size: 12 residues. CDR1 and CDR2 (germline): MDHEN, SYDVKM. The CDR3 sequence: CASSLPLIGQFF. The CDR3 nucleotides read TGTGCCAGCAGTTTACCCCTCATTGGGCAGTTCTTC.